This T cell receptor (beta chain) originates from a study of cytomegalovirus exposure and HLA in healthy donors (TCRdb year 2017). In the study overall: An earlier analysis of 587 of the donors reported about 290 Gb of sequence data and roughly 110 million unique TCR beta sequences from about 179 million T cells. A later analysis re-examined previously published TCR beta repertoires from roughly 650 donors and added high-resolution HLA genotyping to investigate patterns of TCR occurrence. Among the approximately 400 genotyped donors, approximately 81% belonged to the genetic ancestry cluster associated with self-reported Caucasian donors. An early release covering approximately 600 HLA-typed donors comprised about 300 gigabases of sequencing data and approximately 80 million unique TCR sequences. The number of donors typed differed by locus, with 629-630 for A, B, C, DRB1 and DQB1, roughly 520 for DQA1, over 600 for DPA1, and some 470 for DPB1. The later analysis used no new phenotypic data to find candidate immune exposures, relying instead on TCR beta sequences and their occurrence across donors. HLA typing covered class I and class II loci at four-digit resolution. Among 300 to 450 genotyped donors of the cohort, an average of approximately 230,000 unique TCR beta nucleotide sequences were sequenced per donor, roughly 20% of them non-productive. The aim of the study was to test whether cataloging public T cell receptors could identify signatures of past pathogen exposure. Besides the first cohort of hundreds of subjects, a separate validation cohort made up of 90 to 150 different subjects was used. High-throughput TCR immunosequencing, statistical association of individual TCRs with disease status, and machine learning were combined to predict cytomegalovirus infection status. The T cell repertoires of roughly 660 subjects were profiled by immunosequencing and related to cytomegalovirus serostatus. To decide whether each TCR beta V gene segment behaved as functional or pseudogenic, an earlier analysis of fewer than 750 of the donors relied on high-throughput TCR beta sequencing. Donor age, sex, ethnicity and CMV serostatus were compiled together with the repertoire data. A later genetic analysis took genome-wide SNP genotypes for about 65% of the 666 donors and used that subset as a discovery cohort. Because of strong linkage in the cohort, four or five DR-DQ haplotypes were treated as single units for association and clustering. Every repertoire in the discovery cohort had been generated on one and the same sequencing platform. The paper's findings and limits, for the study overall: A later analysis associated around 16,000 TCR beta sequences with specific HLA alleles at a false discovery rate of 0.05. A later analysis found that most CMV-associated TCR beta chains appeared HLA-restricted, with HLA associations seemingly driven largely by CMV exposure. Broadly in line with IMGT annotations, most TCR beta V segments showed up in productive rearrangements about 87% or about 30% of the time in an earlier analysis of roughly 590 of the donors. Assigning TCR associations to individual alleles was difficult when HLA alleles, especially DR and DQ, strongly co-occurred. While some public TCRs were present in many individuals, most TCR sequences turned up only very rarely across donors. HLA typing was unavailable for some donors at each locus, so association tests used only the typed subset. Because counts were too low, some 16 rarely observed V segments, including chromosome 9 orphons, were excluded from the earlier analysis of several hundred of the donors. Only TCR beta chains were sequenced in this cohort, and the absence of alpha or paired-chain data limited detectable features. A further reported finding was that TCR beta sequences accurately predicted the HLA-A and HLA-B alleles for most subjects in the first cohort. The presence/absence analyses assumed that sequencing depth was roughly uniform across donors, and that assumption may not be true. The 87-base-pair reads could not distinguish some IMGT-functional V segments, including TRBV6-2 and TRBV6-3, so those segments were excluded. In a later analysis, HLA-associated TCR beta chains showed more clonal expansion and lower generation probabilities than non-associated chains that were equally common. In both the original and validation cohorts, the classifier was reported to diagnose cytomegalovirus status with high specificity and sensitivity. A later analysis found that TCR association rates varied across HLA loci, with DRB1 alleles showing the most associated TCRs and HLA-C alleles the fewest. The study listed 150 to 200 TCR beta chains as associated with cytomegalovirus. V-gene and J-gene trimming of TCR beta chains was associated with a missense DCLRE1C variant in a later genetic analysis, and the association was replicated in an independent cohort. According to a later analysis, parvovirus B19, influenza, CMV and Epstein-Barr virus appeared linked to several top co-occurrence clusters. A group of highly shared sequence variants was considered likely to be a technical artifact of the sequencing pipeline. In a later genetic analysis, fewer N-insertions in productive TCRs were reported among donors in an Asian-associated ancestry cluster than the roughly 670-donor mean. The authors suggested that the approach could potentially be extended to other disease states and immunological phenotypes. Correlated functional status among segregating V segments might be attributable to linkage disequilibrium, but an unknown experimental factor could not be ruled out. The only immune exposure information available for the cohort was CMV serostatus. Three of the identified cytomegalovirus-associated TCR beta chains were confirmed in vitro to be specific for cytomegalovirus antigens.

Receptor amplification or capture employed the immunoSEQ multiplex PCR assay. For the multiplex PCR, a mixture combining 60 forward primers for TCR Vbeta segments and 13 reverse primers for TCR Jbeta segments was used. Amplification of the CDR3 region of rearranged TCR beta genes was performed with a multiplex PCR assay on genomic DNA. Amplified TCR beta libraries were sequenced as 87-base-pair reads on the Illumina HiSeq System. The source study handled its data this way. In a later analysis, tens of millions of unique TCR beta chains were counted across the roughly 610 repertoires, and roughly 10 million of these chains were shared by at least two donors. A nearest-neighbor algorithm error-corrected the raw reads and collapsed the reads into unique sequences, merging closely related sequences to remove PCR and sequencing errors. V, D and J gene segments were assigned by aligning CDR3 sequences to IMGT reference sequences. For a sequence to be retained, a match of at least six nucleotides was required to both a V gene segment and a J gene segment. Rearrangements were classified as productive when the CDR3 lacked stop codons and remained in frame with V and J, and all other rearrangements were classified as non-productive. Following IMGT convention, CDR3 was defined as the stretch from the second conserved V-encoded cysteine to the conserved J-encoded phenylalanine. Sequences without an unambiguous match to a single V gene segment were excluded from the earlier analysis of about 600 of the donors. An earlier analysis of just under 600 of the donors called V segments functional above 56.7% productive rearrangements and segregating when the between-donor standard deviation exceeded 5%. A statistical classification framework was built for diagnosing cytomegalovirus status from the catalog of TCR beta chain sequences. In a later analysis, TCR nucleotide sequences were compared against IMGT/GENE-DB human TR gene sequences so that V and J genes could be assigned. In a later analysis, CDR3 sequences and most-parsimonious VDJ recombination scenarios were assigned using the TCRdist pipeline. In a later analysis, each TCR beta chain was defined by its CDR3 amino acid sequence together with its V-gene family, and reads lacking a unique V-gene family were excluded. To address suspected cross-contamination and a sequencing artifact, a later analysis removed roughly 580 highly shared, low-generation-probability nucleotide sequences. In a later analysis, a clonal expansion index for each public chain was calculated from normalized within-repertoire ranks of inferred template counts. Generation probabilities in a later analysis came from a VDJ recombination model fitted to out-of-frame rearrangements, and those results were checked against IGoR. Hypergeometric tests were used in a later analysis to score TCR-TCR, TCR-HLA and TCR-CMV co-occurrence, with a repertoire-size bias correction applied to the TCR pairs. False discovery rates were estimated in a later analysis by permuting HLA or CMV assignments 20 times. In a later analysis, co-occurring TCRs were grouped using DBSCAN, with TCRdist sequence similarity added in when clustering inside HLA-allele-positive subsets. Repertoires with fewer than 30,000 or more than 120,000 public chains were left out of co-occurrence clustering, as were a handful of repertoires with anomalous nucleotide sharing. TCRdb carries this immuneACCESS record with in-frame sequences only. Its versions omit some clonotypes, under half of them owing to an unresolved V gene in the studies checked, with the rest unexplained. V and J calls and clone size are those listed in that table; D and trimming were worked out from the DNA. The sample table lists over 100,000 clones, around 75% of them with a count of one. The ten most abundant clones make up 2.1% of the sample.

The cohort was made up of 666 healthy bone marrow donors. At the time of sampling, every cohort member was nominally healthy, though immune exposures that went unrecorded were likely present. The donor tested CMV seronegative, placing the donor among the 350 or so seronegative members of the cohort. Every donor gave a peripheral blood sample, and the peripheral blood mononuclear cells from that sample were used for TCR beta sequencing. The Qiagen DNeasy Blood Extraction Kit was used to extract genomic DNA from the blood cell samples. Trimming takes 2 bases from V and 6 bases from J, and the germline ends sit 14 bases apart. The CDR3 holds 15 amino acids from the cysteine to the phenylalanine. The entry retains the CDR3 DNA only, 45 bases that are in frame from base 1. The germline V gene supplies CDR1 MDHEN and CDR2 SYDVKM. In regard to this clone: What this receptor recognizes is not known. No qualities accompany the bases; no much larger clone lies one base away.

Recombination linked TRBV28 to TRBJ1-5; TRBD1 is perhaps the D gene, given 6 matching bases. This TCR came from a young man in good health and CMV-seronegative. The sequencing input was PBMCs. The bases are TGTGCCAGCAGTTTAGGCCTACAGGGTAGTCAGCCCCAGCATTTT. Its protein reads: CASSLGLQGSQPQHF.